The 18 T cell receptor beta chains below come from one sample, sequenced in a study of shared clonotypes between healthy human individuals. Profiling relied on immunoSEQ multiplex PCR, and the TCRdb table lists in-frame clones only, not all of them. The sample has 650,000 to 700,000 clones; less than 95% are singletons. Source material: memory CD8+ T cells from PBMCs. Regarding subset: CD45RO+ cells pooled with CCR7-negative TemRA cells. The source is a man between 18 and 35 years old in good health. Some clones in this sample may be carry-over from other donors' samples.

This sequence joins TRBV11-1 and TRBJ2-1; 7 bases map to TRBD2. This CDR3 has 18 residues. V lost 1 base, J lost 1 base, and 10 bases stayed unmatched. Germline loops: CDR1 SGHAT, CDR2 FQDESV (reference sequence). CDR3 in amino acids: CASSLGGGALVSYNEQFF. For the CDR3, the DNA is TGTGCCAGCAGCTTAGGGGGGGGTGCTTTAGTTTCCTACAATGAGCAGTTCTTC.

J is TRBJ2-7 and V is TRBV14, with 9 positions matching TRBD1. After removal of 7 bases from V and 6 bases from J, the junction contained 7 bases not matched to a gene. The CDR3 has 13 residues. Germline CDR1 SGHDN, CDR2 FVKESK. The CDR3 DNA is TGTGCCAGCACCCTGGACAGGGGAGGCGAGCAGTACTTC. It codes for CASTLDRGGEQYF. The variable domain in full, with the rest retrieved from reference TRBV14 and TRBJ2-7, is EAGVTQFPSHSVIEKGQTVTLRCDPISGHDNLYWYRRVMGKEIKFLLHFVKESKQDESGMPNNRFLAERTGGTYSTLKVQPAELEDSGVYFCASTLDRGGEQYFGPGTRLTVT.

Here the CDR3 reads CASSYGGTEKLFF. CDR3 bases: TGTGCCAGCAGTTACGGGGGGACGGAAAAACTGTTTTTT. The V gene is TRBV6-6, the J gene TRBJ1-4, with D possibly being TRBD1 (5 bases). This CDR3 contains 13 residues. V lost 2 bases, J lost 8 bases, and 9 bases lay in between. In germline, CDR1 is MNHNY, CDR2 SVGAGI (reference sequence).

The gene calls are TRBV13 and TRBJ2-1; 10 nucleotides agree with TRBD2. V gave up 5 bases and J gave up 5 bases; unmatched junction bases: 3. CDR3 length: 14 amino acids. Germline CDR1 PRHDT, CDR2 FYEKMQ (reference sequence). The CDR3: CASSDGLADNEQFF. The DNA of the CDR3 is TGTGCCAGCAGCGACGGACTAGCGGACAATGAGCAGTTCTTC. Full variable domain (rest looked up from reference TRBV13 and TRBJ2-1): AAGVIQSPRHLIKEKRETATLKCYPIPRHDTVYWYQQGPGQDPQFLISFYEKMQSDKGSIPDRFSAQQFSDYHSELNMSSLELGDSALYFCASSDGLADNEQFFGPGTRLTVL.

The gene calls are TRBV28 and TRBJ2-5; TRBD1 matches at 7 bases. Germline V lookup: CDR1 MDHEN, CDR2 SYDVKM. Unmatched junction bases numbered 12, after V lost 6 bases and J lost 5 bases. This CDR3 contains 15 residues. The CDR3 sequence is CASSLSGQPWETQYF. CDR3 DNA: TGTGCCAGCAGCCTCTCGGGACAGCCCTGGGAGACCCAGTACTTC. Full variable domain (rest looked up from reference TRBV28 and TRBJ2-5): DVKVTQSSRYLVKRTGEKVFLECVQDMDHENMFWYRQDPGLGLRLIYFSYDVKMKEKGDIPEGYSVSREKKERFSLILESASTNQTSMYLCASSLSGQPWETQYFGPGTRLLVL.

This clone has only one observation. The rearrangement links TRBV28 to TRBJ2-4; D gene uncertain. In germline, CDR1 is MDHEN, CDR2 SYDVKM. V lost 5 bases and J lost 0, with 8 bases in between. CDR3 length: 14 residues. The CDR3 nucleotides are TGTGCCAGCAGTCCCGAGCTAGCCAAAAACATTCAGTACTTC. This codes for CASSPELAKNIQYF.

V gene TRBV27 combines with J gene TRBJ2-7, with 9 bases lining up with TRBD2. Germline V gives CDR1 MNHEY, CDR2 SMNVEV (reference sequence). The CDR3 runs to 17 residues. The J segment lost 3 bases and the V segment lost 0 bases, leaving 9 bases of the junction unmatched. The CDR3 reads CASSLSYTREGLYEQYF. The CDR3 region has the DNA TGTGCCAGCAGTTTATCGTATACGCGGGAGGGCCTCTACGAGCAGTACTTC.

V usage is TRBV4-3 and J usage is TRBJ2-1; TRBD1 aligns across 9 bases. This CDR3 comprises 15 residues. Germline trimming cut 0 bases from V and 8 bases from J; bases unmatched to any gene: 5. Germline V gene lookup returns CDR1 LGHNA and CDR2 YSLEER. The CDR3 reads CASSQEAGQGHEQFF. The CDR3 nucleotides are TGCGCCAGCAGCCAAGAAGCGGGACAGGGCCATGAGCAGTTCTTC.

The chain employs TRBV6-5 and TRBJ2-7, with D uncertain. The germline CDR1 and CDR2 sequences are MNHEY and SVGAGI. Trimming removed 6 bases from V and 2 bases from J, with 11 bases in between. The CDR3 runs 13 residues. The CDR3, as DNA: TGTGCCAGCAGAATCCGGGTCCCCTACGAGCAGTACTTC. The encoded protein is CASRIRVPYEQYF.

This chain connects TRBV15 to TRBJ1-2; D might be TRBD1 (5 bases). Germline-derived CDR1 and CDR2 are LNHNV and YYDKDF (reference sequence). This CDR3 comprises 14 residues. V was clipped by 0 bases and J by 8 bases, with 13 bases between them. The chain's CDR3 is CATSRDRDSEGYTF. The CDR3 coding sequence is TGTGCCACCAGCAGAGATAGGGACTCCGAAGGCTACACCTTC.

The chain has TRBV7-9 and TRBJ2-1, with TRBD1 as a possible D gene (6 bases). The V and J ends lost 6 bases and 12 bases respectively, with 18 bases between them. CDR3 length equals 13 residues. CDR1 is SEHNR, CDR2 FQNEAQ, per germline (reference sequence). The CDR3 nucleotides read TGTGCCAGCAGTGGAACGGGACAAGGGATGCAGTTCTTC. Translated: CASSGTGQGMQFF.

The J gene is TRBJ1-1, the V gene TRBV19; perhaps TRBD1 as D (5 bases). V was pared by 3 bases and J by 1 base, with 9 bases between. The CDR3 covers 14 residues. CDR1 and CDR2 (germline): LNHDA, SQIVND (reference sequence). DNA for the CDR3: TGTGCCAGTAGTATGGGACCCTGGAACACTGAAGCTTTCTTT. Translated, it gives CASSMGPWNTEAFF.

The V call is TRBV28, the J call TRBJ2-4, with D maybe TRBD1 (6 bases). V was cut by 3 bases and J by 1 base, with 13 bases left in between. CDR3 length: 16 residues. The germline V gene has CDR1 MDHEN and CDR2 SYDVKM. CDR3 sequence (DNA): TGTGCCAGCAGTTTTCCCGCAGGGGCGGCCAAAAACATTCAGTACTTC. Translation gives CASSFPAGAAKNIQYF.

This clone was observed once. The same CDR3 also results from other DNA sequences found in this sample. The V call is TRBV9, the J call TRBJ2-7; D is unresolved. CDR3 size: 11 residues. The germline CDR1 and CDR2 sequences are SGDLS and YYNGEE. The V end was cut by 4 bases, the J end by 3 bases, with 5 bases between. The chain's CDR3 is CASSQGYEQYF. CDR3 DNA: TGTGCCAGCAGCCAAGGCTACGAGCAGTACTTC.

V usage is TRBV4-2 and J usage is TRBJ2-1, with TRBD1 matching over 8 bases. Per germline, CDR1 LGHNA and CDR2 YNFKEQ. With V trimmed by 0 bases and J by 4 bases, 5 bases remained unmatched. This CDR3 is built from 16 residues. CDR3 sequence reads: CASSQDDRGSYNEQFF. CDR3 in DNA: TGTGCCAGCAGCCAAGATGACAGGGGATCTTACAATGAGCAGTTCTTC.

The chain carries TRBV5-6 and TRBJ1-5; TRBD1 aligns across 9 bases. The germline CDR1 and CDR2 sequences are SGHDT and YYEEEE. The CDR3 contains 16 residues. J was trimmed by 4 bases and V by 3 bases; bases with no gene match: 8. CDR3 sequence (DNA): TGTGCCAGCAGCTGGGCCCCGGGACAGGGAAATCAGCCCCAGCATTTT. This gives the protein CASSWAPGQGNQPQHF.

The chain combines TRBV10-1 with TRBJ2-7; 7 nucleotides align to TRBD2. V lost 6 bases, J lost 0 bases, and 8 bases stayed unmatched. The CDR3 has 15 residues. From germline, CDR1 is WNHNN and CDR2 SYGVQD (reference sequence). DNA for the CDR3: TGCGCCAGCAGGGGGGGGGTGGCTGTCTCCTACGAGCAGTACTTC. It codes for CASRGGVAVSYEQYF.

The V gene is TRBV9, the J gene TRBJ1-2; 9 positions match TRBD1. The length of the CDR3 is 15 residues. CDR1 is SGDLS and CDR2 is YYNGEE in the germline V gene. V was clipped by 2 bases and J by 3 bases; unmatched bases: 5. The CDR3 reads CASSVDRGAHYGYTF. The CDR3 nucleotides are TGTGCCAGCAGCGTGGACAGGGGCGCGCACTATGGCTACACCTTC. Filled out from reference TRBV9 and TRBJ1-2, the complete variable domain reads DSGVTQTPKHLITATGQRVTLRCSPRSGDLSVYWYQQSLDQGLQFLIQYYNGEERAKGNILERFSAQQFPDLHSELNLSSLELGDSALYFCASSVDRGAHYGYTFGSGTRLTVV.